These T cell receptor beta chains were read from a single sample in a study of OX40 agonist ivuxolimab in advanced cancers. Sequenced by immunoSEQ multiplex PCR; TCRdb stores in-frame clones only, minus some. The sample records fewer than 140,000 clones, 90% being singletons. The source material was CD4+ or CD8+ T cells sorted from blood, sampled in a trial of the OX40 agonist ivuxolimab. These TCRs come from an adult with an advanced solid tumor such as melanoma, head and neck, liver or kidney cancer. Each CDR3 is given without its conserved first and last residue. The order of the fields is V gene, D gene, J gene, CDR3 protein. D genes are given only for firm matches.

V: TRBV2
D: .
J: TRBJ1-3
CDR3: ASSPPGQSSGNTIY

V: TRBV11-2
D: .
J: TRBJ2-7
CDR3: ASSLGNYEQY

V: TRBV12-2
D: .
J: TRBJ1-3
CDR3: ASRSLYIQGITSGNTIY

V: TRBV10-3
D: .
J: TRBJ2-3
CDR3: AISGGRTDTQY

V: TRBV27
D: .
J: TRBJ2-6
CDR3: ASLPDGSSGANVLT

V: TRBV7-8
D: .
J: TRBJ1-1
CDR3: ASSYPRWGGPEAF

V: TRBV6-1
D: .
J: TRBJ2-7
CDR3: ASSPKPGYEQY

V: TRBV5-1
D: .
J: TRBJ2-7
CDR3: ASKFVVDGLPEQY

V: TRBV19
D: .
J: TRBJ2-5
CDR3: ASANRAKETQY

V: TRBV2
D: TRBD2
J: TRBJ2-3
CDR3: ASSETSGNSTDTQY

V: TRBV11-3
D: TRBD2
J: TRBJ2-1
CDR3: ASSFSGGAGYEQF

V: TRBV5-4
D: .
J: TRBJ2-1
CDR3: ASSSDVATYNEQF

V: TRBV19
D: TRBD1
J: TRBJ1-2
CDR3: ASSIDSTGGRYGYT

V: TRBV29-1
D: .
J: TRBJ2-7
CDR3: SVVLTQGVHEQY

V: TRBV5-1
D: TRBD1
J: TRBJ2-5
CDR3: ASSSRDSQETQY

V: TRBV28
D: TRBD1
J: TRBJ1-2
CDR3: ASTLGGFQGDGYT

V: TRBV7-9
D: .
J: TRBJ1-2
CDR3: ASSLNEGSYGYT

V: TRBV6-5
D: .
J: TRBJ1-1
CDR3: ASSYRGNTEAF

V: TRBV30
D: .
J: TRBJ1-3
CDR3: AWRVGATIY

V: TRBV2
D: .
J: TRBJ1-4
CDR3: ASRLNEKLF

V: TRBV2
D: .
J: TRBJ2-2
CDR3: ASNDRRGGELF

V: TRBV7-9
D: .
J: TRBJ1-2
CDR3: ASSLTRDASYYGYT

V: TRBV7-2
D: .
J: TRBJ1-2
CDR3: ASSFLTGNFGYT

V: TRBV6-1
D: TRBD1
J: TRBJ1-5
CDR3: ASSETGAGNQPQH

V: TRBV5-1
D: .
J: TRBJ2-1
CDR3: ASSLQQYNEQF

V: TRBV7-8
D: .
J: TRBJ2-7
CDR3: ASRREAESSYEQY

V: TRBV7-6
D: .
J: TRBJ1-1
CDR3: ASSLLTEAF

V: TRBV7-9
D: .
J: TRBJ1-6
CDR3: ASSSSWDPPLH

V: TRBV6-5
D: .
J: TRBJ1-6
CDR3: ASSYGRVYNSPLH

V: TRBV5-4
D: TRBD2
J: TRBJ2-1
CDR3: ASSSAGGHSYNEQF

V: TRBV5-1
D: .
J: TRBJ2-5
CDR3: ASSLAGALVVETQY

V: TRBV9
D: .
J: TRBJ2-5
CDR3: ASSPRPARETQY

V: TRBV5-5
D: .
J: TRBJ1-5
CDR3: ASSPAITVSALNQPQH

V: TRBV6-1
D: .
J: TRBJ2-7
CDR3: ATRSYEQY

V: TRBV18
D: TRBD2
J: TRBJ2-7
CDR3: ASSLAGTSGVYEQY

V: TRBV2
D: .
J: TRBJ1-1
CDR3: ASSPGLSVAF

V: TRBV11-2
D: TRBD2
J: TRBJ2-3
CDR3: ASSPTGLAGDTQY

V: TRBV7-9
D: .
J: TRBJ2-7
CDR3: ASSFSDSSYEQY

V: TRBV21-1
D: .
J: TRBJ1-4
CDR3: ASRKVNEKLF

V: TRBV28
D: .
J: TRBJ1-5
CDR3: ASSPPTQGRNQPQH

V: TRBV19
D: TRBD1
J: TRBJ1-2
CDR3: ASSDTTTGRWQGYT

V: TRBV9
D: TRBD1
J: TRBJ2-7
CDR3: ASSFTGTGVDEQY

V: TRBV9
D: .
J: TRBJ2-7
CDR3: ASSERTEEPYEQY

V: TRBV6-5
D: .
J: TRBJ1-1
CDR3: ASFRGGNTEAF

V: TRBV28
D: TRBD1
J: TRBJ2-5
CDR3: ASSLWDRAETQY

V: TRBV9
D: .
J: TRBJ2-2
CDR3: ASRQINTGELF

V: TRBV7-3
D: .
J: TRBJ2-3
CDR3: ASSLNGGKGDTQY

V: TRBV27
D: .
J: TRBJ1-5
CDR3: ASMPTFNQPQH

V: TRBV7-2
D: TRBD2
J: TRBJ2-7
CDR3: ASSSAGGPSYEQY

V: TRBV30
D: .
J: TRBJ2-3
CDR3: AWSTPGVVGDTQY

V: TRBV6-1
D: .
J: TRBJ1-6
CDR3: ASSEGPDSPLH

V: TRBV4-2
D: .
J: TRBJ2-3
CDR3: ASSQVGGTDTQY

V: TRBV2
D: .
J: TRBJ1-5
CDR3: ASTLGSRQPQH

V: TRBV19
D: .
J: TRBJ1-4
CDR3: ASSTGWTVSDGIGKLF

V: TRBV18
D: TRBD2
J: TRBJ2-3
CDR3: ASSAGTSGGLDTQY

V: TRBV28
D: TRBD2
J: TRBJ2-3
CDR3: ASSAAGGPPDTQY

V: TRBV7-9
D: TRBD1
J: TRBJ2-7
CDR3: ASSLLGAGTGSDEQY

V: TRBV5-4
D: TRBD1
J: TRBJ1-4
CDR3: ASSTGTVNEKLF